What follows are 26 T cell receptor beta chains derived from one specimen sequenced in a study of blood T cell repertoires in COVID-19. TCRdb's copy holds only in-frame clones and misses some; the assay was immunoSEQ multiplex PCR. The data contain more than 200,000 clones, approximately 83% of them singletons. Specimen: peripheral blood. The source of these receptors is a man in his fifties with active or convalescent COVID-19.

V and J are TRBV15 and TRBJ1-3, with 7 positions matching TRBD1. Germline CDR1 LNHNV, CDR2 YYDKDF (reference sequence). V shed 1 base, J shed 2 bases, and the junction held 2 bases outside the gene matches. This CDR3 has 15 amino acids. The CDR3 nucleotides are TGTGCCACCAGCAGAGTAGGGACAGCTGGAAACACCATATATTTT. This translates into CATSRVGTAGNTIYF.

This sequence joins TRBV7-3 and TRBJ2-3; 8 bases fit TRBD2. Germline V gene lookup returns CDR1 SGHTA and CDR2 FQGTGA. This CDR3 spans 14 amino acids. Trimming took 5 bases from V and 5 from J; bases not matched to a gene: 6. In DNA, the CDR3 is TGTGCCAGCAGCGCAGCGGGGGTGGGAGATACGCAGTATTTT. Translating gives CASSAAGVGDTQYF. Combining the CDR3 with reference TRBV7-3 and TRBJ2-3 gives the whole variable domain GAGVSQTPSNKVTEKGKYVELRCDPISGHTALYWYRQSLGQGPEFLIYFQGTGAADDSGLPNDRFFAVRPEGSVSTLKIQRTERGDSAVYLCASSAAGVGDTQYFGPGTRLTVL.

This rearrangement joins TRBV7-2 to TRBJ2-7, with 10 bases fitting TRBD2. Germline-derived CDR1 and CDR2 are SGHTA and FQGNSA. CDR3 size: 13 residues. The J segment lost 12 bases and the V segment lost 5 bases, leaving 10 bases of the junction unmatched. The CDR3 bases are TGTGCCAGCAGCCTAGAGCGGGGGGGCCAAGGGTACTTC. Encoded protein: CASSLERGGQGYF. Full variable domain (remainder filled in from reference TRBV7-2 and TRBJ2-7): GAGVSQSPSNKVTEKGKDVELRCDPISGHTALYWYRQSLGQGLEFLIYFQGNSAPDKSGLPSDRFSAERTGGSVSTLTIQRTQQEDSAVYLCASSLERGGQGYFGPGTRLTVT.

The chain employs TRBV30 and TRBJ1-5; 10 bases match TRBD1. The CDR3 is made up of 14 amino acids. Germline V lookup: CDR1 GTSNPN, CDR2 SVGIG (reference sequence). Losses at the gene ends were 5 bases for V and 1 base for J; bases not matched to a gene: 2. In DNA form, the CDR3 reads TGTGCCTGGGGACAGGGGGTAAGCAATCAGCCCCAGCATTTT. It is translated as CAWGQGVSNQPQHF.

This sequence joins TRBV19 and TRBJ1-2, with D tentatively TRBD1 (6 bases). This CDR3 comprises 14 residues. Trimming removed 7 bases from V and 3 bases from J, with 15 bases in between. Per the germline V gene, CDR1 is LNHDA and CDR2 is SQIVND (reference sequence). CDR3 residues: CASTWDMGDYGYTF. Here the CDR3 DNA reads TGTGCCAGTACATGGGACATGGGGGACTATGGCTACACCTTC.

V usage is TRBV5-1 and J usage is TRBJ2-2; possible D gene TRBD2, 7 bases. The CDR3 runs 15 residues. Germline assignment: CDR1 SGHRS and CDR2 YFSETQ. Trimming removed 3 bases at V and 7 bases at J, with 16 bases between. DNA of the CDR3: TGCGCCAGCAGCTGGACGGGGGGCCGGGGCGGGGAGCTGTTTTTT. Protein: CASSWTGGRGGELFF.

The chain recombines TRBV5-1 with TRBJ1-1; 10 positions match TRBD1. Germline CDR1 SGHRS, CDR2 YFSETQ. The ends lost 2 bases at V and 6 bases at J; junction bases unmatched: 4. The CDR3 is made up of 14 amino acids. CDR3 protein: CASSFRQGASEAFF. For the CDR3, the DNA is TGCGCCAGCAGCTTTCGACAGGGGGCCTCTGAAGCTTTCTTT.

The chain links TRBV5-1 to TRBJ2-7; possible D gene TRBD2, 5 bases. The CDR3 has 13 amino acids. CDR1 and CDR2 (germline): SGHRS, YFSETQ. V lost 2 bases to trimming and J lost 3 bases, with 9 bases between them. DNA of the CDR3: TGCGCCAGCAGCTTAGACGGGGTCTACGAGCAGTACTTC. Protein product: CASSLDGVYEQYF.

V and J are TRBV5-8 and TRBJ1-1, with D unresolved. This CDR3 has 13 residues. The V gene lost 3 bases and the J gene lost 3 bases, with 9 bases spanning the gap. CDR1 is SGHTS, CDR2 YDEGEE, per germline. The CDR3 region is CASSYGRDTEAFF. Here the CDR3 DNA reads TGTGCCAGCAGCTACGGGAGGGACACTGAAGCTTTCTTT. The complete variable domain, with remaining parts taken from reference TRBV5-8 and TRBJ1-1, reads EAGVTQSPTHLIKTRGQQATLRCSPISGHTSVYWYQQALGLGLQFLLWYDEGEERNRGNFPPRFSGRQFPNYSSELNVNALELEDSALYLCASSYGRDTEAFFGQGTRLTVV.

V is TRBV5-4 and J is TRBJ2-1; 7 bases align to TRBD2. Germline CDR1 and CDR2: SGHNT and YYREEE (reference sequence). The CDR3 spans 14 residues. V shed 3 bases, J shed 5 bases, and the junction held 5 bases outside the gene matches. CDR3 residues: CASSSPGTNNEQFF. In nucleotides, the CDR3 is TGTGCCAGCAGCTCTCCGGGGACTAACAATGAGCAGTTCTTC.

The CDR3 coding sequence is TGTGCCAGCAGCACCGGGTCCGGGGCCAACGTCCTGACTTTC. This gives the protein CASSTGSGANVLTF. The chain employs TRBV7-3 and TRBJ2-6; D is undetermined. V was shortened by 5 bases and J by 4 bases, with 9 bases between the two germline ends. Germline V gives CDR1 SGHTA, CDR2 FQGTGA. This CDR3 has 14 residues.

This clone was seen at least ten times. J is TRBJ2-7 and V is TRBV12-3 or TRBV12-4, with unresolved D. This CDR3 has 11 residues. Deletions cut 7 bases from V and 2 bases from J, with 6 bases between. The CDR3 spells CASTLTYEQYF. CDR3 coding DNA: TGTGCCAGCACTCTAACCTACGAGCAGTACTTC.

The sample holds a few counts of this clone. J is TRBJ1-1 and V is TRBV2; D unresolved. This CDR3 has 13 amino acids. V lost 7 bases and J lost 0, with 9 bases in between. Looked up from germline, CDR1 is SNHLY and CDR2 is FYNNEI. CDR3 loop: CASTAGMNTEAFF. Here the CDR3 DNA reads TGTGCCAGCACCGCAGGCATGAACACTGAAGCTTTCTTT.

There are a few counts of this clone. V usage is TRBV5-1 and J usage is TRBJ2-7; tentative D call: TRBD1 (6 bases). Per germline, CDR1 SGHRS and CDR2 YFSETQ. The CDR3 has 14 amino acids. Deletions cut 2 bases from V and 2 bases from J, with 11 bases between. Here the CDR3 reads CASSFDRTTYEQYF. CDR3 DNA: TGCGCCAGCAGCTTCGACAGGACGACCTACGAGCAGTACTTC.

This chain uses TRBV3-1 (or the pseudogene TRBV3-2) with TRBJ1-1; a weak D match, TRBD1 (6 bases). Trimming pared 4 bases from V and 3 bases from J, leaving 15 bases between. This CDR3 comprises 15 residues. The germline CDR1 and CDR2 sequences are LGHDT and YNNKEL (reference sequence). The CDR3 sequence: CASSLRTPGDTEAFF. CDR3 sequence (DNA): TGTGCCAGCAGCCTTCGTACCCCAGGGGACACTGAAGCTTTCTTT.

The chain has TRBV4-1 and TRBJ1-3; the D gene is possibly TRBD1 (6 bases). The CDR3 totals 17 residues. Trimming pared 0 bases from V and 0 bases from J, leaving 12 bases between. The germline V gene has CDR1 MGHRA and CDR2 YSYEKL. CDR3 DNA: TGCGCCAGCAGCCAAGAAGGGACAACCAGCTCTGGAAACACCATATATTTT. Translated, it gives CASSQEGTTSSGNTIYF.

The J gene is TRBJ2-7, the V gene TRBV28; 8 nucleotides align to TRBD2. This CDR3 contains 12 residues. The germline V gene encodes CDR1 MDHEN and CDR2 SYDVKM. J gave up 3 bases and V 8 bases, and 3 bases lay outside the gene matches. The CDR3 region has the DNA TGTGCCAGCGTGAGCGGGGGCTACGAGCAGTACTTC. Translation: CASVSGGYEQYF.

The rearrangement uses TRBV18 and TRBJ1-6; 10 nucleotides line up with TRBD1. This CDR3 comprises 16 residues. CDR1 and CDR2 (germline): KGHSH, LQKENI. Losses at the gene ends were 6 bases for V and 6 bases for J; bases not matched to a gene: 8. The CDR3 DNA reads TGTGCCAGCTCGCCGACAGGGGGCGGGGGTAATTCACCCCTCCACTTT. Its protein is CASSPTGGGGNSPLHF. Combining the CDR3 with reference TRBV18 and TRBJ1-6 gives the whole variable domain NAGVMQNPRHLVRRRGQEARLRCSPMKGHSHVYWYRQLPEEGLKFMVYLQKENIIDESGMPKERFSAEFPKEGPSILRIQQVVRGDSAAYFCASSPTGGGGNSPLHFGNGTRLTVT.

V gene TRBV6-2 or TRBV6-3 combines with J gene TRBJ2-7; D perhaps matches TRBD1 (5 bases). CDR1 and CDR2 from the germline V gene are MNHEY and SVGEGT. This CDR3 has 13 amino acids. Trimming removed 4 bases at V and 2 bases at J, with 9 bases between. CDR3 in amino acids: CASSLTATYEQYF. The CDR3, as DNA: TGTGCCAGCAGTTTGACAGCAACCTACGAGCAGTACTTC.

The rearrangement uses TRBV20-1 and TRBJ2-3; 16 bases are shared with TRBD2. This CDR3 has 18 amino acids. Germline-derived CDR1 and CDR2 are DFQATT and SNEGSKA (reference sequence). V was clipped by 3 bases and J by 0 bases; unmatched bases: 6. The CDR3: CSASSGTSGGASTDTQYF. The CDR3, as DNA: TGCAGTGCTAGTTCCGGGACTAGCGGGGGGGCTAGCACAGATACGCAGTATTTT.

The chain is built from TRBV27 and TRBJ2-3, with 8 bases that match TRBD2. The CDR3 consists of 16 residues. In germline, CDR1 is MNHEY, CDR2 SMNVEV (reference sequence). After removal of 3 bases from V and 3 bases from J, the junction contained 8 bases not matched to a gene. The CDR3 is CASSFDLRGVTDTQYF. CDR3 nucleotide sequence: TGTGCCAGCAGTTTCGATTTGCGGGGGGTAACAGATACGCAGTATTTT.

The chain has TRBV14 and TRBJ2-2; TRBD1 matches 7 bases. Germline assignment: CDR1 SGHDN and CDR2 FVKESK. J was trimmed by 0 bases and V by 4 bases; bases with no gene match: 5. This CDR3 region has 16 residues. The CDR3 DNA follows: TGTGCCAGCAGCCGACCCGGGACAGCGAACACCGGGGAGCTGTTTTTT. Translating it yields CASSRPGTANTGELFF.

As concerns this clone: Other DNA sequences in the sample encode the same CDR3. The chain uses TRBV30 and TRBJ2-3; D may be TRBD2 (5 bases). V was clipped by 3 bases and J by 8 bases, with 9 bases between them. Germline loops: CDR1 GTSNPN, CDR2 SVGIG (reference sequence). This CDR3 is built from 11 residues. CDR3 bases: TGTGCCTGGAGCCCCGGAGGTACGCAGTATTTT. It yields the protein CAWSPGGTQYF.

This chain connects TRBV12-5 to TRBJ2-5; 10 bases are a match to TRBD1. From germline, CDR1 is LGHNT and CDR2 FRNRAP. The junction had 11 bases not matched to a gene; V was cut back by 5 bases and J by 2 bases. The length of the CDR3 is 17 residues. In nucleotides, the CDR3 is TGTGCTAGTGGTCGACAGACAGGGGGCGCTTCACAAGAGACCCAGTACTTC. It encodes CASGRQTGGASQETQYF.

A single count supports this clone. The V gene is TRBV7-3, the J gene TRBJ2-3; the D gene is possibly TRBD1 (6 bases). CDR1 is SGHTA, CDR2 FQGTGA, per germline. V lost 1 base, J lost 3 bases, and 23 bases lay in between. The CDR3 contains 19 residues. In nucleotides, the CDR3 is TGTGCCAGCAGCTTAAATTGGGAGACAGGTTTGGTGGAGACAGATACGCAGTATTTT. Protein product: CASSLNWETGLVETDTQYF.

The chain carries TRBV5-4 and TRBJ2-1, with 7 bases identical to TRBD2. Germline CDR1 is SGHNT and CDR2 is YYREEE (reference sequence). V lost 4 bases and J lost 5; bases outside the gene matches: 6. The CDR3 is made up of 14 amino acids. For the CDR3, the DNA is TGTGCCAGCAGCGTCCGGGACTACCACAATGAGCAGTTCTTC. Translating it yields CASSVRDYHNEQFF.